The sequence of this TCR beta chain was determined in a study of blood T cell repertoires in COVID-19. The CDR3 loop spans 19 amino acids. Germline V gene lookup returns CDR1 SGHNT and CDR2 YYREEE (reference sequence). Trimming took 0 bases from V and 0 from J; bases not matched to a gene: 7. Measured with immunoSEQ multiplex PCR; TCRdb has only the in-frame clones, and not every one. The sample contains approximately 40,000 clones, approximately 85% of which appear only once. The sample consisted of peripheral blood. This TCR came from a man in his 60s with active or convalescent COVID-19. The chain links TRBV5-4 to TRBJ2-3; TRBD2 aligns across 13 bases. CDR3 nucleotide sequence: TGTGCCAGCAGCTTGGCGGCGGGACTAGCGGGGATTAGCACAGATACGCAGTATTTT. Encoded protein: CASSLAAGLAGISTDTQYF. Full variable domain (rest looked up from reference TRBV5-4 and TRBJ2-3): ETGVTQSPTHLIKTRGQQVTLRCSSQSGHNTVSWYQQALGQGPQFIFQYYREEENGRGNFPPRFSGLQFPNYSSELNVNALELDDSALYLCASSLAAGLAGISTDTQYFGPGTRLTVL.